This T cell receptor (beta chain) was documented in a study of Ad26.COV2.S vaccination and SARS-CoV-2 variants. In the study overall: Recipients of Ad26.COV2.S got it intramuscularly, once or twice 56 days apart.

Some clones are missing from TCRdb's copy, which holds only in-frame ones; the method was immunoSEQ multiplex PCR. The repertoire holds roughly 700,000 clones, with 80% to 90% as singletons. CDR1 is SEHNR and CDR2 is FQNEAQ in the germline V gene (reference sequence). CDR3 size: 14 residues. V was clipped by 5 bases and J by 4 bases, with 14 bases between them. General observations from the study: Across vaccine and placebo recipients, the breadth of non-spike TCRs was similar. Once vaccination had occurred, spike-specific CD8+ and CD4+ T cell responses reportedly showed substantial breadth.

In the case of this clone: Its target is unknown.

Treatment here: 15 to 20 received Ad26.COV2.S at low or high dose, single or two shots; about five received placebo; per-sample allocation not given. The investigators took samples on day 63 after the first vaccine or placebo injection. Expressing Wuhan-strain SARS-CoV-2 spike, an Ad26 vector served as the vaccine. Sequenced here: peripheral blood, sampled in a trial of Ad26.COV2.S vaccine versus placebo. The TCR was taken from a person between 18 and 65 years old who received the Ad26.COV2.S COVID-19 vaccine or a placebo. The chain couples TRBV7-9 to TRBJ1-1, with D perhaps TRBD1 (6 bases). The CDR3 is CASSREQGPTEAFF. Written as DNA, the CDR3 is TGTGCCAGCAGCCGGGAACAGGGTCCCACTGAAGCTTTCTTT.